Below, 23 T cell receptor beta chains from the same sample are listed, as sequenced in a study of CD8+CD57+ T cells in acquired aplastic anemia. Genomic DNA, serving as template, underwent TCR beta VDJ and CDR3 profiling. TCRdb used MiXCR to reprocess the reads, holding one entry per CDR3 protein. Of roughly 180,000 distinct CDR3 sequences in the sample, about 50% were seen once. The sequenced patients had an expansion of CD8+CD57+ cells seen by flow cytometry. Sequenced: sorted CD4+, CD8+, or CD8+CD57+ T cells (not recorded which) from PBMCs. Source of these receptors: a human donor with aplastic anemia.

The CDR3 sequence is CASSYMFLRQGRIDEQYF. The DNA for the CDR3 is TGTGCCAGCAGTTACATGTTTTTACGGCAGGGCAGGATAGACGAGCAGTACTTC. The V call is TRBV6-2 or TRBV6-3, the J call TRBJ2-7, with D perhaps TRBD1 (5 bases). V lost 2 bases, J lost 5 bases, and 25 bases lay in between. This CDR3 contains 18 residues. In germline, CDR1 is MNHEY, CDR2 SVGEGT.

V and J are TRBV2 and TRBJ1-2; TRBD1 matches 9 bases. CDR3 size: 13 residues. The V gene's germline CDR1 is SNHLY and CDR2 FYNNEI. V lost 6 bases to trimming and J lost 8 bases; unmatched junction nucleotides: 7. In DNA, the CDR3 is TGTGCCAGCAGCGCCGGGACAGGGTTCGGCTACACCTTC. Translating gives CASSAGTGFGYTF. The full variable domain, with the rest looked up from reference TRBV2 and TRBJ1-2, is EPEVTQTPSHQVTQMGQEVILRCVPISNHLYFYWYRQILGQKVEFLVSFYNNEISEKSEIFDDQFSVERPDGSNFTLKIRSTKLEDSAMYFCASSAGTGFGYTFGSGTRLTVV.

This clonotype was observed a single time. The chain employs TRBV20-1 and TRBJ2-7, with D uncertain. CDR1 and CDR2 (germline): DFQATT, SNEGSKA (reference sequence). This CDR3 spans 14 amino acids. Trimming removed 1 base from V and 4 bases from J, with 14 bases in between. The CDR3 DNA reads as TGCAGTGCTAGAGCTACTACCGTCAGGTACGAGCAGTACTTC. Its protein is CSARATTVRYEQYF.

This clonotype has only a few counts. The CDR3 DNA follows: TGCGCCAGCAGCTTGACTCCCGGGGCAGGCTCCTACGAGCAGTACTTC. This codes for CASSLTPGAGSYEQYF. The chain is built from TRBV5-1 and TRBJ2-7; D might be TRBD1 or TRBD2, each matching 5 bases. The V end lost 1 base, the J end lost 0 bases, and 14 bases lay between the germline ends. CDR1 and CDR2 (germline): SGHRS, YFSETQ. CDR3 size: 16 residues.

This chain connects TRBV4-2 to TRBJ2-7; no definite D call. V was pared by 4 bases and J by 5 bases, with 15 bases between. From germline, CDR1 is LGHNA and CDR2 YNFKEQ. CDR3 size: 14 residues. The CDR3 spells CASSRMDAGHEQYF. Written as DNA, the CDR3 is TGTGCCAGCAGCCGAATGGATGCCGGTCACGAGCAGTACTTC.

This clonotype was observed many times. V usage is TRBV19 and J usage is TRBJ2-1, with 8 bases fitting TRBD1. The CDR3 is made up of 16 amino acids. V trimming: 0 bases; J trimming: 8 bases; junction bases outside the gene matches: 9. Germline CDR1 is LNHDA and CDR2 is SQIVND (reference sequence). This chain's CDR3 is CASSIDLGQGGDEQFF. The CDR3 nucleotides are TGTGCCAGTAGTATAGACTTAGGACAGGGAGGCGATGAGCAGTTCTTC.

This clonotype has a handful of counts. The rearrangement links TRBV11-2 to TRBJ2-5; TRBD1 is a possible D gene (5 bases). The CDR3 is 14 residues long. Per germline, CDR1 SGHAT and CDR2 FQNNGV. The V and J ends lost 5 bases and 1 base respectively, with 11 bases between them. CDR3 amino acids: CASSPWGGQETQYF. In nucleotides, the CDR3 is TGTGCCAGCAGCCCGTGGGGCGGCCAAGAGACCCAGTACTTC.

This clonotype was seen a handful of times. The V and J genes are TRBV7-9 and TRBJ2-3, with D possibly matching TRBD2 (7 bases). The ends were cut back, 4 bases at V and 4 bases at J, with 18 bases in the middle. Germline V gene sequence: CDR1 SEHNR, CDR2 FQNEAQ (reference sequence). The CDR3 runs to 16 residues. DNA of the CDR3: TGTGCCAGCAGCTATCGGAGGGGGGGTGGTGCAGATACGCAGTATTTT. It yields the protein CASSYRRGGGADTQYF.

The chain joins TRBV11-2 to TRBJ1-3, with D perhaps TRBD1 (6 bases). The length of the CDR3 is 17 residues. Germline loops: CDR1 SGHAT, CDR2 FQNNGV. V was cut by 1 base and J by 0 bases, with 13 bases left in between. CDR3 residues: CASSLVKTGSSGNTIYF. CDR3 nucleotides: TGTGCCAGCAGCTTAGTCAAAACAGGGAGCTCTGGAAACACCATATATTTT.

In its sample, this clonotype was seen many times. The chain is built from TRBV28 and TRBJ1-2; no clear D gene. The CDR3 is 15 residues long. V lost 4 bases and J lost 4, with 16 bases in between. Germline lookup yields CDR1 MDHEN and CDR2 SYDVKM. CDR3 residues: CASSSPPWTAYGYTF. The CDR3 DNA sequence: TGTGCCAGCAGTTCACCGCCGTGGACCGCCTATGGCTACACCTTC.

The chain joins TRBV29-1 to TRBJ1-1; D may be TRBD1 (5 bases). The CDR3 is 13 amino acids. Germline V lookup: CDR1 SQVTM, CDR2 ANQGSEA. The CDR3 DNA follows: TGCACCCGTCAGGGCTCCATGAACACTGAAGCTTTCTTT. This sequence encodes CTRQGSMNTEAFF.

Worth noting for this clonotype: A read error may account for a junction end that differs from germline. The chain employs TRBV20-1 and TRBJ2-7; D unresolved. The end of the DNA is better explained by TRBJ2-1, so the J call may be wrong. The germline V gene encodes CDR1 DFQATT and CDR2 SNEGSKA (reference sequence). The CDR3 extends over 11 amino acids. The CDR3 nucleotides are TGCAGCGCTAAAGGAGCGAATGAGCAGTTCTTC. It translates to CSAKGANEQFF.

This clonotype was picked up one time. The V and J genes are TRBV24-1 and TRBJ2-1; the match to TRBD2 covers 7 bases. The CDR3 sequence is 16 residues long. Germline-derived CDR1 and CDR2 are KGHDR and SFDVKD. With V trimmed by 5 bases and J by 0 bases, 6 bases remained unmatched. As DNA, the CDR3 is TGTGCCACCAGTGTTTTAGCGGGTAGCTCCTACAATGAGCAGTTCTTC. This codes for CATSVLAGSSYNEQFF.

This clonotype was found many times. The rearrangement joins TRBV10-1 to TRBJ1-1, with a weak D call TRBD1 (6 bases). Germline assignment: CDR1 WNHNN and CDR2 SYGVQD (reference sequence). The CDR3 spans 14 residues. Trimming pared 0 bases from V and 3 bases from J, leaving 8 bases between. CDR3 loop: CASSESQGYTEAFF. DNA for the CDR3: TGCGCCAGCAGTGAGTCCCAGGGGTACACTGAAGCTTTCTTT.

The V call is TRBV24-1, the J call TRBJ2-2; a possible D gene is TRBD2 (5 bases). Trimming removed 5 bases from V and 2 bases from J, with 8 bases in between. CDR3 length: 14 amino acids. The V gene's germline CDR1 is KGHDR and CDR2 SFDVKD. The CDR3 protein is CATSGTYNTGELFF. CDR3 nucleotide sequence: TGTGCCACCAGTGGGACTTATAACACCGGGGAGCTGTTTTTT.

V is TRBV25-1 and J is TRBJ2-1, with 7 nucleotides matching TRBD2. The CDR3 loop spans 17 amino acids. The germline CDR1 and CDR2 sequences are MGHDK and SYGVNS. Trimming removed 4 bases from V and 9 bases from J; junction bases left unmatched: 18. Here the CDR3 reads CASSAGGGPGRKGEQFF. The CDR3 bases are TGTGCCAGCAGTGCTGGGGGAGGGCCGGGGAGGAAGGGTGAGCAGTTCTTC.

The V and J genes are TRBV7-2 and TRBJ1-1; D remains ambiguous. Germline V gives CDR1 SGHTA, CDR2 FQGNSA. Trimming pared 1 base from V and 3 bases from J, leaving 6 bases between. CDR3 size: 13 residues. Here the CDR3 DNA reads TGTGCCAGCAGCTTAGGGCCTTACACTGAAGCTTTCTTT. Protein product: CASSLGPYTEAFF.

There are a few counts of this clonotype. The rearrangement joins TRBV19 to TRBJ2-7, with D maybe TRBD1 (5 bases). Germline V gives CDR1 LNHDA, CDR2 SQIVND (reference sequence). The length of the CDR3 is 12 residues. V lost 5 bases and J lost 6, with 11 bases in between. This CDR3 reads CASSPPRAEQYF. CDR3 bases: TGTGCCAGTAGTCCCCCCAGGGCCGAGCAGTACTTC.

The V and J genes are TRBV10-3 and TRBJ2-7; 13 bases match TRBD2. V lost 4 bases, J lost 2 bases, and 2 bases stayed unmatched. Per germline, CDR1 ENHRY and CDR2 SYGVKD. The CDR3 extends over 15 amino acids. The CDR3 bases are TGTGCCATCAGTGGACTAGCGGGGGGTACCTACGAGCAGTACTTC. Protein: CAISGLAGGTYEQYF.

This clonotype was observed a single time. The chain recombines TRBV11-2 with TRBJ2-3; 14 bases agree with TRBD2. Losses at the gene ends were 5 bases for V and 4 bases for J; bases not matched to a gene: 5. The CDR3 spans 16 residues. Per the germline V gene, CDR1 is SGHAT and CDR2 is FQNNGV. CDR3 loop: CASSRLAGGQSDTQYF. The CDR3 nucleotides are TGTGCCAGCAGCAGACTAGCGGGGGGGCAATCAGATACGCAGTATTTT.

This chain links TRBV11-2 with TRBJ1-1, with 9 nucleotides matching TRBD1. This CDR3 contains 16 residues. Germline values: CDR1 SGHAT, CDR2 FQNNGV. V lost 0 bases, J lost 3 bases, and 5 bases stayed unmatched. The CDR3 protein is CASSLEQGAWYTEAFF. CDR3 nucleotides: TGTGCCAGCAGCTTAGAACAGGGGGCCTGGTACACTGAAGCTTTCTTT.

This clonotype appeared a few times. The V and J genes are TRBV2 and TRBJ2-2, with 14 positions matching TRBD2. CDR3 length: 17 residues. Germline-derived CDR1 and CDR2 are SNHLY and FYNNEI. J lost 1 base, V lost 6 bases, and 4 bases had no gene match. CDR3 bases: TGTGCCAGCAGGATGGGACTAGCGGGAGTGAACACCGGGGAGCTGTTTTTT. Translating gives CASRMGLAGVNTGELFF. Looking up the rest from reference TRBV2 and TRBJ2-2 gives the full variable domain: EPEVTQTPSHQVTQMGQEVILRCVPISNHLYFYWYRQILGQKVEFLVSFYNNEISEKSEIFDDQFSVERPDGSNFTLKIRSTKLEDSAMYFCASRMGLAGVNTGELFFGEGSRLTVL.

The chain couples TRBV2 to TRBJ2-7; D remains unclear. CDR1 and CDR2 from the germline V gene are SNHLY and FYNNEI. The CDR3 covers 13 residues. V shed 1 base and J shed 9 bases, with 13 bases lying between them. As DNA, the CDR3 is TGTGCCAGCAGTGAAGGAGCCCCAGATACGCAGTACTTC. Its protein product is CASSEGAPDTQYF.